Given below is one TCR beta chain in context. Its matching antigen is unknown. Method: immunoSEQ multiplex PCR; TCRdb's copy keeps in-frame clones and lacks some. Seen here are about 29,000 clones, around 93% observed once, and the top ten hold around 20%. Germline CDR1 and CDR2: SGHVS and FNYEAQ. The CDR3 loop spans 14 amino acids. The V and J ends lost 1 base and 1 base respectively, with 8 bases between them. This sample is part of a study of chemoradiotherapy in HPV16-positive cancers. Looking at the study overall: A couple of HPV16-positive patients' cells yielded candidate HPV-specific clones and common motifs. Study-level points and caveats: Candidate HPV-specific clones and E7-related TCR motifs grew in tumor during treatment.

The TCR was taken from a human donor with HPV-associated anogenital cancer. The sample in question was blood, obtained from a patient who underwent chemoradiotherapy. This chain uses TRBV7-6 with TRBJ2-7; D call uncertain. CDR3 sequence: CASSLGTESYEQYF. The CDR3 DNA is TGTGCCAGCAGCTTAGGGACGGAGTCCTACGAGCAGTACTTC. The full variable domain, in which reference TRBV7-6 and TRBJ2-7 provide the parts outside the CDR3, is GAGVSQSPRYKVTKRGQDVALRCDPISGHVSLYWYRQALGQGPEFLTYFNYEAQQDKSGLPNDRFSAERPEGSISTLTIQRTEQRDSAMYRCASSLGTESYEQYFGPGTRLTVT.